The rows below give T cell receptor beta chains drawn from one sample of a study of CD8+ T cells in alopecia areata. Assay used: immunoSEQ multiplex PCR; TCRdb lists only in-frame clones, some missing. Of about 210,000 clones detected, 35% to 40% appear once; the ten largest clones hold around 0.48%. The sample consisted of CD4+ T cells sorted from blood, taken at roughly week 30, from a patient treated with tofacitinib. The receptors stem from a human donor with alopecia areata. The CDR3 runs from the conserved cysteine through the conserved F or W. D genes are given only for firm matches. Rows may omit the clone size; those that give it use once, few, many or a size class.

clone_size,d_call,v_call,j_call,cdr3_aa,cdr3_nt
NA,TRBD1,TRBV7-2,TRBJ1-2,CASSSDRGLGGYTF,TGTGCCAGCAGCTCAGACAGGGGGCTAGGAGGCTACACCTTC
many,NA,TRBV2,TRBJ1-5,CASSRSSGFGEPQHF,TGTGCCAGCAGCCGATCCTCAGGGTTTGGTGAGCCCCAGCATTTT
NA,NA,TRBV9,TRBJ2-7,CASGPWQPPYEQYF,TGTGCCAGCGGCCCTTGGCAGCCCCCCTACGAGCAGTACTTC
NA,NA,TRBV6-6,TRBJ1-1,CASSERSRGTEAFF,TGTGCCAGCAGTGAGAGGTCTAGAGGCACTGAAGCTTTCTTT
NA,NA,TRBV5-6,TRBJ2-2,CASSPWDRGTGELFF,TGTGCCAGCAGCCCCTGGGACCGGGGGACCGGGGAGCTGTTTTTT
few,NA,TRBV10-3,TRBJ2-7,CATGLGGGYEQYF,TGTGCCACCGGATTGGGAGGGGGCTACGAGCAGTACTTC
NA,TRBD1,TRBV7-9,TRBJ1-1,CASTSGTGGITEAFF,TGTGCCAGCACCAGTGGGACAGGGGGGATCACTGAAGCTTTCTTT
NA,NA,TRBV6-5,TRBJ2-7,CASSSRQAREQYF,TGTGCCAGCAGTTCCCGACAGGCAAGGGAGCAGTACTTC
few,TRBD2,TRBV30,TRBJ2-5,CAWSGTSGIQETQYF,TGTGCCTGGAGTGGGACTAGCGGGATTCAAGAGACCCAGTACTTC
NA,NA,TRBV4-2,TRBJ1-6,CASSLSPERDNSPLHF,TGTGCCAGCAGCCTAAGCCCGGAGAGGGATAATTCACCCCTCCACTTT
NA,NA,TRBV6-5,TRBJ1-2,CASSYSSRGQNYGYTF,TGTGCCAGCAGTTACTCGAGTCGCGGGCAGAACTATGGCTACACCTTC
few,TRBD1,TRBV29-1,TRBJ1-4,CSVRTGGEKLFF,TGCAGCGTTCGGACAGGGGGGGAAAAACTGTTTTTT
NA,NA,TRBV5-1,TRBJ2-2,CASSSAWDTGELFF,TGCGCCAGCAGCTCGGCCTGGGACACCGGGGAGCTGTTTTTT
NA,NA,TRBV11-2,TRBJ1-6,CASSLVLRTADSPLHF,TGTGCCAGCAGCTTAGTTCTTAGGACCGCAGATTCACCCCTCCACTTT
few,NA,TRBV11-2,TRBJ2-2,CASSLVGGRDAGELFF,TGTGCCAGCAGCTTAGTCGGGGGACGGGACGCCGGGGAGCTGTTTTTT
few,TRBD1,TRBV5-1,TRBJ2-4,CASSLRTGDIQYF,TGCGCCAGCAGCTTAAGGACAGGAGACATTCAGTACTTC
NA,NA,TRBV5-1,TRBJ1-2,CASSLAEMGYGYTF,TGCGCCAGCAGCTTGGCCGAGATGGGCTATGGCTACACCTTC
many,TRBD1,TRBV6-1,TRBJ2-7,CASSPGTASYEQYF,TGTGCCAGCAGTCCTGGGACAGCATCCTACGAGCAGTACTTC
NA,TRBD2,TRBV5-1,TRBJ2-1,CASSRNAGTSMGREQFF,TGCGCCAGCAGCCGAAACGCCGGGACTAGTATGGGTCGTGAGCAGTTCTTC
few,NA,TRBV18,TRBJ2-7,CASSPPTGNYEQYF,TGTGCCAGCTCACCACCGACAGGTAACTACGAGCAGTACTTC
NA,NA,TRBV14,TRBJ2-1,CASSRGQRYNEQFF,TGTGCCAGCAGTCGGGGCCAAAGGTACAATGAGCAGTTCTTC
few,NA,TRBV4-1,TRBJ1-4,CASRRRGGEKLFF,TGCGCCAGCCGGCGAAGAGGTGGTGAAAAACTGTTTTTT
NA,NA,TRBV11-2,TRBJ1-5,CASSLGGGQPQHF,TGTGCCAGCAGCCTCGGCGGGGGTCAGCCCCAGCATTTT
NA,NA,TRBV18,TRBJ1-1,CASSPTTGPTEAFF,TGTGCCAGCTCACCTACTACAGGTCCCACTGAAGCTTTCTTT
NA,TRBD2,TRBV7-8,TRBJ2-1,CASSRKRDPNNEQFF,TGTGCCAGCAGCCGGAAGCGGGACCCAAACAATGAGCAGTTCTTC
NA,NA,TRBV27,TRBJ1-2,CASRGLGRTGFYGYTF,TGTGCCAGCAGGGGTTTGGGGCGAACAGGATTCTATGGCTACACCTTC